Listed below are T cell receptor beta chains from one sample, sequenced in a study of graft-versus-host responses after intestinal transplantation. For these TCRs, the target antigens are not known. Data came from immunoSEQ multiplex PCR; TCRdb stores just in-frame clones and leaves some out. This table has tens of thousands of clones, less than 90% appearing once. Specimen: unstimulated CD4+ T cells sorted from spleen or lymph node cells, collected before intestinal transplant. The receptors originated from a human donor who received an intestinal transplant. Each CDR3 is given with its conserved first and last residue. The D gene is left open where the match is weak. Only some rows state a clone size, as once, few, many or a class for expanded clones.

d_call,v_call,clone_size,j_call,cdr3_aa,cdr3_nt
.,TRBV2,.,TRBJ1-2,CASSGQGAAYGYTF,TGTGCCAGCAGTGGGCAAGGGGCCGCCTATGGCTACACCTTC
.,TRBV2,.,TRBJ2-5,CASTDLGQKRTQYF,TGTGCCAGCACGGATCTGGGCCAGAAGAGAACCCAGTACTTC
.,TRBV28,.,TRBJ2-1,CASSRVPSYNEQFF,TGTGCCAGCAGCAGGGTTCCCTCCTACAATGAGCAGTTCTTC
.,TRBV2,.,TRBJ2-7,CASSDRYEQYF,TGTGCCAGCAGTGACCGGTACGAGCAGTACTTC
TRBD2,TRBV7-2,.,TRBJ2-3,CASSYQTSGSWGTDTQYF,TGTGCCAGCAGCTACCAGACTAGCGGGAGTTGGGGAACAGATACGCAGTATTTT
TRBD1,TRBV19,.,TRBJ2-6,CASTTPRGGANVLTF,TGTGCCAGTACCACCCCCAGGGGGGGGGCCAACGTCCTGACTTTC
.,TRBV30,.,TRBJ1-1,CAGSLNGDTEAFF,TGTGCCGGGTCGTTGAACGGGGACACTGAAGCTTTCTTT
.,TRBV7-6,.,TRBJ2-5,CASSPGETQYF,TGTGCCAGCAGCCCAGGGGAGACCCAGTACTTC
TRBD1,TRBV30,.,TRBJ1-5,CAWGQGFDQPQHF,TGTGCCTGGGGACAGGGGTTTGATCAGCCCCAGCATTTT
.,TRBV6-5,.,TRBJ1-2,CASSPRGNYGYTF,TGTGCCAGCAGCCCCAGGGGAAACTATGGCTACACCTTC
.,TRBV28,.,TRBJ2-7,CASSPGRNYEQYF,TGTGCCAGCAGCCCAGGGAGGAATTACGAGCAGTACTTC
.,TRBV25-1,.,TRBJ2-7,CASSEGPYEQYF,TGTGCCAGCAGTGAGGGCCCCTACGAGCAGTACTTC
.,TRBV28,.,TRBJ2-1,CASSLVRVVRNEQFF,TGTGCCAGCAGTTTGGTCAGGGTAGTTCGCAATGAGCAGTTCTTC
.,TRBV6-5,.,TRBJ2-7,CASSYRQLPVSEQYF,TGTGCCAGCAGTTACAGACAGTTACCAGTCAGTGAGCAGTACTTC
TRBD2,TRBV5-6,once,TRBJ2-1,CASSSTRGGIPHEQFF,TGTGCCAGCAGCTCGACGCGCGGGGGGATCCCCCATGAGCAGTTCTTC
TRBD2,TRBV7-9,.,TRBJ2-7,CASSYSGTSYEQYF,TGTGCCAGCAGCTACTCCGGGACTAGCTACGAGCAGTACTTC
TRBD2,TRBV30,once,TRBJ2-5,CAHARVAGGREAQYF,TGTGCCCACGCTCGGGTAGCTGGGGGTCGGGAGGCCCAGTACTTC
.,TRBV19,.,TRBJ1-5,CASSIGPGLVPNQPQHF,TGTGCCAGTAGTATTGGTCCAGGGCTTGTACCCAATCAGCCCCAGCATTTT
.,TRBV28,.,TRBJ1-1,CASSLHDRNTEAFF,TGTGCCAGCAGTCTGCATGACAGGAACACTGAAGCTTTCTTT
.,TRBV19,.,TRBJ2-7,CASSRQSILGEQYF,TGTGCCAGTAGCCGACAGTCCATATTGGGCGAGCAGTACTTC
.,TRBV5-1,.,TRBJ1-2,CASGSGNSDGYTF,TGCGCCAGCGGCTCCGGGAATAGTGATGGCTACACCTTC
.,TRBV14,.,TRBJ2-1,CASSQDWTNNEQFF,TGTGCCAGCAGCCAAGATTGGACAAACAATGAGCAGTTCTTC
TRBD2,TRBV18,once,TRBJ2-3,CASSPPRGGSGGTDTQYF,TGTGCCAGCTCACCACCCCGCGGGGGGTCCGGGGGGACAGATACGCAGTATTTT
.,TRBV28,.,TRBJ2-7,CASSFTYYEQYF,TGTGCCAGCAGTTTTACATACTACGAGCAGTACTTC
.,TRBV18,few,TRBJ2-6,CASSQWAPGTGANVLTF,TGTGCCAGCTCCCAATGGGCCCCAGGGACTGGGGCCAACGTCCTGACTTTC
TRBD1,TRBV14,.,TRBJ1-6,CASSHRGHNSPLHF,TGTGCCAGCAGCCACAGGGGGCATAATTCACCCCTCCACTTT
TRBD2,TRBV6-1,.,TRBJ2-3,CASSGGTSLSTDTQYF,TGTGCCAGCAGTGGTGGGACTAGCCTAAGCACAGATACGCAGTATTTT
.,TRBV5-4,.,TRBJ2-3,CASSLPGTLSTDTQYF,TGTGCCAGCAGCCTCCCCGGGACATTAAGCACAGATACGCAGTATTTT
.,TRBV4-1,.,TRBJ1-2,CASKPIGQAFEGYTF,TGCGCCTCAAAGCCTATTGGGCAGGCCTTTGAGGGCTACACCTTC
TRBD2,TRBV7-8,.,TRBJ2-1,CASSLGLFGTSGREEQFF,TGTGCCAGCAGCTTAGGGCTTTTCGGGACTAGCGGGAGGGAAGAGCAGTTCTTC
.,TRBV2,.,TRBJ2-7,CASRGGAEQYF,TGTGCCAGCAGGGGTGGAGCTGAGCAGTACTTC
.,TRBV2,.,TRBJ1-3,CASSEDGGPGNTIYF,TGTGCCAGCAGTGAAGACGGGGGGCCTGGAAACACCATATATTTT
TRBD1,TRBV4-2,.,TRBJ1-1,CASSRDRDTEAFF,TGTGCCAGCAGCCGAGACAGGGACACTGAAGCTTTCTTT
TRBD2,TRBV5-4,.,TRBJ2-7,CASSFLAGGSPYEQYF,TGTGCCAGCAGCTTCCTAGCGGGAGGCTCCCCCTACGAGCAGTACTTC
.,TRBV7-8,.,TRBJ2-7,CASSLVSSHNEQYF,TGTGCCAGCAGCTTAGTGTCGAGTCATAACGAGCAGTACTTC
TRBD2,TRBV27,few,TRBJ2-3,CASSLPPGSGGRVTQYF,TGTGCCAGCAGTTTACCGCCCGGTAGCGGGGGCCGCGTGACGCAGTATTTT
TRBD2,TRBV4-2,.,TRBJ2-7,CASSQETSGRTYEQYF,TGTGCCAGCAGCCAGGAAACTAGCGGGAGGACCTACGAGCAGTACTTC
TRBD1,TRBV5-1,.,TRBJ1-2,CASSTGQGYGYTF,TGCGCCAGCAGCACCGGACAGGGGTATGGCTACACCTTC
TRBD2,TRBV5-1,.,TRBJ2-7,CASSFFSGRADEQYF,TGCGCCAGCAGCTTTTTTAGTGGGAGGGCCGACGAGCAGTACTTC
TRBD1,TRBV7-7,.,TRBJ2-1,CASSFNRGNEQFF,TGTGCTAGCAGCTTCAACAGGGGTAATGAGCAGTTCTTC
.,TRBV6-5,.,TRBJ2-7,CASSRGLAGSEQYF,TGTGCCAGCAGTAGAGGGCTAGCTGGTAGCGAGCAGTACTTC
TRBD2,TRBV6-5,.,TRBJ2-7,CASSGTSGVYEQYF,TGTGCCAGCAGTGGGACTAGCGGGGTGTACGAGCAGTACTTC
TRBD2,TRBV28,.,TRBJ2-1,CASSPSGGTGGEQFF,TGTGCCAGCAGCCCCTCGGGGGGAACGGGGGGTGAGCAGTTCTTC
TRBD1,TRBV11-2,.,TRBJ2-2,CASSLRGEDRGYTGELFF,TGTGCCAGCAGCTTAAGGGGGGAGGACAGGGGGTACACCGGGGAGCTGTTTTTT
.,TRBV5-1,.,TRBJ1-2,CASSPLGTAYYGYTF,TGCGCCAGCAGCCCTCTGGGCACAGCCTACTATGGCTACACCTTC
TRBD1,TRBV6-6,once,TRBJ1-5,CASSLRGGGRDQPQHF,TGTGCCAGCAGCCTCCGAGGAGGGGGCAGGGATCAGCCCCAGCATTTT
TRBD1,TRBV5-6,.,TRBJ2-1,CASSLRNEGASEQFF,TGTGCCAGCAGCTTGAGGAATGAGGGGGCGAGTGAGCAGTTCTTC
TRBD1,TRBV6-6,.,TRBJ1-2,CASSYPGQGQGYTF,TGTGCCAGCAGTTACCCAGGACAGGGTCAGGGCTACACCTTC
.,TRBV28,.,TRBJ1-5,CASSSRTGLGNQPQHF,TGTGCCAGCAGTTCCCGAACAGGCCTCGGCAATCAGCCCCAGCATTTT
TRBD1,TRBV19,once,TRBJ1-2,CASSIVAGTAFYGYTF,TGTGCCAGTAGTATTGTGGCAGGGACAGCTTTCTATGGCTACACCTTC
.,TRBV5-6,.,TRBJ1-3,CASSLAPGNTIYF,TGTGCCAGCAGCTTGGCCCCGGGAAACACCATATATTTT